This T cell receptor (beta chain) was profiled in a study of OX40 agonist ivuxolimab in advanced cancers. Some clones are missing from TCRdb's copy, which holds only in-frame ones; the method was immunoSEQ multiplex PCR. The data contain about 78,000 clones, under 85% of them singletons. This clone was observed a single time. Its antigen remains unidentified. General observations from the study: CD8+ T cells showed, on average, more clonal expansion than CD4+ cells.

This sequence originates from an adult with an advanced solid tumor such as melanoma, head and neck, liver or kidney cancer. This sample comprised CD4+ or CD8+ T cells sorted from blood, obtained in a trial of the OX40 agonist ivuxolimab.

The CDR3 is CASSPGLAGGDTQYF. For the CDR3, the DNA is TGTGCCAGCAGTCCGGGACTAGCGGGGGGAGATACGCAGTATTTT. This rearrangement joins TRBV28 to TRBJ2-3; 15 bases line up with TRBD2. CDR3 length: 15 amino acids. V dropped 5 bases and J dropped 5; count of bases not matched to a gene: 2. Germline assignment: CDR1 MDHEN and CDR2 SYDVKM.